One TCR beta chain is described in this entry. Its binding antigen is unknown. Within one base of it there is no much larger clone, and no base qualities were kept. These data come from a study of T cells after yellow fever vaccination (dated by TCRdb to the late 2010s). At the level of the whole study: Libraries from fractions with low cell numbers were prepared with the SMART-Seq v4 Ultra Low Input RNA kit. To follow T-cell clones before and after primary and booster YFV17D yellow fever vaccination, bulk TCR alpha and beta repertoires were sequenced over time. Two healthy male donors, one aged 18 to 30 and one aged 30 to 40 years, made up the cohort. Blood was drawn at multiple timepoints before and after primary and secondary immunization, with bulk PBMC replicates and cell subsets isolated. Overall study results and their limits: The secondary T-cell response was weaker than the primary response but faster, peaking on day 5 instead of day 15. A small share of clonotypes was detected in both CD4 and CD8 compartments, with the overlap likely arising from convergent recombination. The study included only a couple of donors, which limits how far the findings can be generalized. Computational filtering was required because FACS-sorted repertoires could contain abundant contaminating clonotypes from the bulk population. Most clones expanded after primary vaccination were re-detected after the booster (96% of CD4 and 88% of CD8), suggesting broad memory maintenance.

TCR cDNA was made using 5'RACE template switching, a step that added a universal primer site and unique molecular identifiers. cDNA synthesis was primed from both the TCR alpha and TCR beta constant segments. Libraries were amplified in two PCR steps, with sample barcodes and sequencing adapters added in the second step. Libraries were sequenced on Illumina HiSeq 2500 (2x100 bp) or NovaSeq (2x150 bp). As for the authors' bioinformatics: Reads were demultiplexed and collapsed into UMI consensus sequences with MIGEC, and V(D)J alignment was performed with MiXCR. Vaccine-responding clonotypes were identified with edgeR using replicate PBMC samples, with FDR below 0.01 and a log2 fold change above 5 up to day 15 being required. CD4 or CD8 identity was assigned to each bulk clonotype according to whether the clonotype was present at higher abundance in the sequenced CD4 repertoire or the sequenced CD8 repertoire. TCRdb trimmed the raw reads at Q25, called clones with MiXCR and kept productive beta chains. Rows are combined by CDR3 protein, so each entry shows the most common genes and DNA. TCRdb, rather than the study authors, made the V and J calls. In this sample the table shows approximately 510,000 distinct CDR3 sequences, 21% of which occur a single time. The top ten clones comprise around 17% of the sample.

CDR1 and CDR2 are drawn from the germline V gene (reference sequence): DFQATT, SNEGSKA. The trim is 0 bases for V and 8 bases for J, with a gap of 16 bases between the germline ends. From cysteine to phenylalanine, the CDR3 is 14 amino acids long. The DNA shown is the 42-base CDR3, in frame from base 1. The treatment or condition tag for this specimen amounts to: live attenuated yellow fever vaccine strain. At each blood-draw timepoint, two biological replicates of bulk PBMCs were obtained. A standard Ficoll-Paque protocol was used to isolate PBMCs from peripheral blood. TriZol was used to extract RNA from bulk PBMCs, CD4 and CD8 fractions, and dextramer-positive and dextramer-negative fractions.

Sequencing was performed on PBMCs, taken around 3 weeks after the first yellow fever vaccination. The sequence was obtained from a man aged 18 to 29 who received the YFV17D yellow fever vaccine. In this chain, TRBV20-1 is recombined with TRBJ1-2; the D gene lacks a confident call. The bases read TGCAGTGCTAGAGAAATAAGTCGGATGGGAGGCTACACCTTC. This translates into CSAREISRMGGYTF.